The entry below gives a single T cell receptor beta chain sequence along with its context. It lacks a known antigen. No much larger clone exists at a distance of one base, and base qualities are not known. This sample was taken from a study of somatic mutations in cytotoxic T cells in rheumatoid arthritis (dated by TCRdb to about 2017). For context, the study as a whole: Patient peripheral blood (just under 31 ml EDTA) was drawn right after diagnosis and before any treatment started. In newly diagnosed rheumatoid arthritis without treatment, the study examined if expanded CD8+ T-cell clones harbor somatic mutations, relying on TCRB deep sequencing to characterize clonality. A FACSAria II or Sony SH800 was used to flow-sort some V beta antibody-stained T-cell populations at nearly 100% purity, and TCRB sequencing was also done on sorted V beta1+ cells. For roughly 63 rheumatoid arthritis patients and roughly 22 healthy controls, TCRB deep sequencing was carried out. Median age was essentially the same in the patient group and the control group.

Flow cytometry confirmed the purity of CD4+ and CD8+ cells that had been isolated by positive magnetic bead selection on an AutoMACS. Initial screening for clonal expansions relied on flow cytometry with a TCR V beta antibody panel, after which sorted CD8+ fractions underwent TCRB deep sequencing for characterization. Ficoll-Paque PLUS density gradient separation was used to isolate peripheral blood mononuclear cells. Using Nucleospin Tissue or Tissue XS kits, DNA was extracted from CD4-enriched, CD8-enriched or PBMC samples, with quantification by a Qubit 2.0 fluorometer. Overall results and qualifications from the work: The antigen targets of the expanded CD8+ clones were unknown, and absence from virus-specific databases did not rule out viral specificity. CD8+ T-cell clonality in rheumatoid arthritis patients was not significantly different from that in age-matched healthy controls. In 8 out of 65 patients, more than 20% of CD8+ cells belonged to the largest CD8+ clone, while several identical CD8+ TCRB sequences were shared between blood and synovial fluid. In patients, CD8+ clonality rose with age (Spearman r ~ 0.5), which was not the case in healthy controls.

TCRB CDR3 sequencing used the immunoSEQ assay on genomic DNA. Processing in the source paper ran as follows. Only a few patient CD8+ clones larger than 1% matched published virus-specific TCRB sequences when compared against them. Nothing other than productive TCRB rearrangements was included in the analyses. Clonality was expressed as a Shannon entropy-based productive clonality index, with each clone defined by a unique TCRB CDR3 sequence. Repertoire overlap for a pair of samples was computed from each clone's template counts relative to total templates per sample. A correlation with a Spearman r of 0.61 was found between V-gene usage by flow cytometry and V-gene usage by TCRB sequencing. What TCRdb holds here is the immuneACCESS table cut down to in-frame rearrangements. Part of the clones is not present; checked against another copy, under half of the missing clones reflect an unresolved V gene, and the others are unexplained. V and J calls and clone size are copied from that table; D and trimming were computed from the DNA. The sample has over 5,500 clones on record, approximately 82% of them singletons. The biggest ten clones account for roughly 4.8% of the sample.

Input material: CD8+ T cells sorted from blood. The origin of this receptor is an adult with rheumatoid arthritis.

In nucleotides, the sequence is TGTGCCAGCAGTGAAGGGACAGGTGGAAACACCATATATTTT. Translated, it reads CASSEGTGGNTIYF. The V and J segments used are TRBV6-1 and TRBJ1-3; TRBD1 matches 7 bases in the middle. Reading the germline V gene gives CDR1 MNHNS and CDR2 SASEGT. V is cut back by 1 base and J by 3 bases, with 0 bases in the junction unmatched. The CDR3 starts with the cysteine, ends with the phenylalanine, and has 14 residues. Solely the CDR3 DNA is kept, with 42 bases framed from the first base.